The clone carrying this T cell receptor (beta chain) was seen a handful of times. Its antigen is as yet unknown. What was sequenced were expressed TCRB transcripts, since all of the isolated RNA had been reverse transcribed. Millions of reads were obtained on average from naive, central memory and regulatory T cell samples. Repertoires were generated with immunoSEQ multiplex PCR, while TCRdb's copy carries only in-frame clones and drops some. The sample consists of over 200,000 clones, 9.5% to 13% of them appearing once. These data are taken from a study of beta chain features in type 1 diabetes. The V gene lost 5 bases and the J gene lost 7 bases, with 8 bases spanning the gap. The CDR3 has 11 amino acids. Germline V gene lookup returns CDR1 SGHTA and CDR2 FQGNSA. The study's findings and limits: VDJ junctions from patients with type 1 diabetes contained fewer insertions and more deletions. Within patients, naive, central memory and Treg TCRB repertoires seemed more similar than within healthy donors. There was a moderate but significant shortening of TCRB CDR3s in all four CD4+ subsets of Type 1 diabetes patients. In these data, an HLA type influence on TCRB rearrangement remained unresolved.

The sequence was obtained from a man aged 30 to 39 with type 1 diabetes. Specimen: naive CD4+ T cells from blood. The J gene is TRBJ1-2, the V gene TRBV7-2, with D maybe TRBD1 (5 bases). The CDR3 coding sequence is TGTGCCAGCAGCCAGGGTCCTGGCTACACCTTC. Its protein product is CASSQGPGYTF.